This T cell receptor beta chain comes out of a study of shared clonotypes between healthy human individuals. Sequenced by immunoSEQ multiplex PCR; TCRdb stores in-frame clones only, minus some. The repertoire consists of about 520,000 clones, with 95% to 97% occurring once and the leading ten covering approximately 0.067%. J lost 3 bases, V lost 2 bases, and 3 bases had no gene match. This CDR3 is 14 amino acids long. Germline CDR1 reads SGHDT; CDR2 reads YYEEEE. The sample taken for sequencing was naive CD4+ T cells sorted from blood. Stated subset: CD45RA+ positively selected. The origin of this receptor is a woman in her thirties in good health. The rearrangement joins TRBV5-6 to TRBJ2-7, with 9 bases lining up with TRBD1. This CDR3 reads CASSLGTGLYEQYF. The CDR3 DNA sequence: TGTGCCAGCAGCTTAGGGACAGGGCTCTACGAGCAGTACTTC.